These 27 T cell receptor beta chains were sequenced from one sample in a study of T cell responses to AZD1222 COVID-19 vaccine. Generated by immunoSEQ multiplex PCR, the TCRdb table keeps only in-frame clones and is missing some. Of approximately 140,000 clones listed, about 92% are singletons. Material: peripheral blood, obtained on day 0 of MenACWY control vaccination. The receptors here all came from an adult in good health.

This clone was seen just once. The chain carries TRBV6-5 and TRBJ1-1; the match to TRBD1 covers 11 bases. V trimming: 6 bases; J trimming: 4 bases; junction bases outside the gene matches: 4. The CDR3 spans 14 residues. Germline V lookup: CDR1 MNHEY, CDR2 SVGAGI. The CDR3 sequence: CASRSGTGGTEAFF. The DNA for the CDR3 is TGTGCCAGCAGGTCCGGGACAGGGGGCACTGAAGCTTTCTTT.

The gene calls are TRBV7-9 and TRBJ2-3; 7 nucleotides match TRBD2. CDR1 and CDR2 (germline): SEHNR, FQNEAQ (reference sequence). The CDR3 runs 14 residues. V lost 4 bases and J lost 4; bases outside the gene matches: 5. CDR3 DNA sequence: TGTGCCAGCAGCTGGAGCCGGGGGGCAGATACGCAGTATTTT. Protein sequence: CASSWSRGADTQYF.

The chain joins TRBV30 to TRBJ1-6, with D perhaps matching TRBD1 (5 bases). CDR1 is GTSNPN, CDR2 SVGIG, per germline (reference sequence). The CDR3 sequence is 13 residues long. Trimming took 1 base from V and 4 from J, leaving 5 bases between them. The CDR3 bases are TGTGCCTGGAGTGGGACATATAATTCACCCCTCCACTTT. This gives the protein CAWSGTYNSPLHF.

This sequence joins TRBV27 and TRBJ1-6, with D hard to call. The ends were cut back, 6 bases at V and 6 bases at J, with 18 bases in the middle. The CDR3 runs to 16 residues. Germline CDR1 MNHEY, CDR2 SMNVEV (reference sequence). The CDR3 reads CASRRSALNRNSPLHF. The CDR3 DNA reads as TGTGCCAGCAGACGATCAGCTCTAAATCGTAATTCACCCCTCCACTTT.

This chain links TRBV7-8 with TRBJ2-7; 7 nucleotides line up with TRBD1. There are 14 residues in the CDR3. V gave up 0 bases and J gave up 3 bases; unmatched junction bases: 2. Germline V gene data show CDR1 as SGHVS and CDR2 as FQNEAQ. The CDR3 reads CASSLARTGYEQYF. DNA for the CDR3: TGTGCCAGCAGCTTAGCCCGGACAGGCTACGAGCAGTACTTC. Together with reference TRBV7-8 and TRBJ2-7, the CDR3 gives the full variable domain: GAGVSQSPRYKVAKRGQDVALRCDPISGHVSLFWYQQALGQGPEFLTYFQNEAQLDKSGLPSDRFFAERPEGSVSTLKIQRTQQEDSAVYLCASSLARTGYEQYFGPGTRLTVT.

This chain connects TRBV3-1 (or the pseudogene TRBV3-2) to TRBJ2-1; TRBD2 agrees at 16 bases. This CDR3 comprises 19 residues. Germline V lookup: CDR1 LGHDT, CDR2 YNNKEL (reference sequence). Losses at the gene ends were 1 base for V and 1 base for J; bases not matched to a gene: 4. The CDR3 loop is CASSQVGTSGGGSYNEQFF. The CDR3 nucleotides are TGTGCCAGCAGCCAAGTAGGGACTAGCGGGGGGGGATCCTACAATGAGCAGTTCTTC.

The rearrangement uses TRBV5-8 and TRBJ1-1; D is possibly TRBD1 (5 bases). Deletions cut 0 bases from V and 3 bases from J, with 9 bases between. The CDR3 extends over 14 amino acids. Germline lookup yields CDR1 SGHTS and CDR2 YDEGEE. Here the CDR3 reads CASSLDQGYTEAFF. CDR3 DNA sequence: TGTGCCAGCAGCTTGGATCAGGGATACACTGAAGCTTTCTTT.

CDR3 sequence (DNA): TGTGCCAGCAGTTCACCGGGACAGGGATTGGGGAGATATGGCTACACCTTC. It translates to CASSSPGQGLGRYGYTF. V is TRBV6-2 or TRBV6-3 and J is TRBJ1-2; 9 bases map to TRBD1. Per the germline V gene, CDR1 is MNHEY and CDR2 is SVGEGT. V dropped 4 bases and J dropped 5; count of bases not matched to a gene: 14. The CDR3 runs to 17 residues.

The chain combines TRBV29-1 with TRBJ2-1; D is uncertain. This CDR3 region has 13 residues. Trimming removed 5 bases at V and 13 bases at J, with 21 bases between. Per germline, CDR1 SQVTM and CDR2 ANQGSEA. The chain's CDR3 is CSVLYYAKDYQFF. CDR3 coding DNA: TGCAGCGTTTTATATTACGCGAAAGATTATCAGTTCTTC.

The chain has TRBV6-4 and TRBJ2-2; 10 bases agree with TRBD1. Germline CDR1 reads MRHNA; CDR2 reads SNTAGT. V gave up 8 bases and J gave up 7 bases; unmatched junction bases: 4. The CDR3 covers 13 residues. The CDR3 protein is CASSGTGVGELFF. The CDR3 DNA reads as TGTGCCAGCTCCGGGACAGGGGTCGGGGAGCTGTTTTTT.

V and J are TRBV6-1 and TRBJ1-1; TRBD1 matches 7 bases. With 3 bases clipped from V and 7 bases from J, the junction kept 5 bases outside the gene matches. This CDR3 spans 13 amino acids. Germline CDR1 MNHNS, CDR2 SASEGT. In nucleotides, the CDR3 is TGTGCCAGCAGTGAGGGCGGACAGGATGAAGCTTTCTTT. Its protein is CASSEGGQDEAFF.

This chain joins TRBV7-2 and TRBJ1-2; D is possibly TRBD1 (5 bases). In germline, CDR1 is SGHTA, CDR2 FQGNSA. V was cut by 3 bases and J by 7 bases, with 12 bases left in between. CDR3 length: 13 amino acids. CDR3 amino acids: CASSLNPRVGYTF. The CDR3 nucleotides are TGTGCCAGCAGCTTGAACCCCAGGGTTGGCTACACCTTC.

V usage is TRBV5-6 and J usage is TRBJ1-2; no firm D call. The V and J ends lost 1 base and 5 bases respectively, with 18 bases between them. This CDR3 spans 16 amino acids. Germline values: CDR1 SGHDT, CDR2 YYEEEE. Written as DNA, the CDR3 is TGTGCCAGCAGCTTGTTCGGCCCCGGCCATAGTTATGGCTACACCTTC. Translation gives CASSLFGPGHSYGYTF.

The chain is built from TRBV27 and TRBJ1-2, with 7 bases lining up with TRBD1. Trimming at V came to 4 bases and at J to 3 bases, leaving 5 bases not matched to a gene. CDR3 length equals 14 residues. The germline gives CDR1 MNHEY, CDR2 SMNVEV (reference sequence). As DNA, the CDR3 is TGTGCCAGCAGTTCCATGGGGACAGACTATGGCTACACCTTC. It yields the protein CASSSMGTDYGYTF.

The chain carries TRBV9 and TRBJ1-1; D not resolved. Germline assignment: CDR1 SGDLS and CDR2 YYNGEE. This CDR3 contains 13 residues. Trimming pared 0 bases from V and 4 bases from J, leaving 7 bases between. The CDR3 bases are TGTGCCAGCAGCGTAGGCCCGGGCACTGAAGCTTTCTTT. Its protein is CASSVGPGTEAFF.

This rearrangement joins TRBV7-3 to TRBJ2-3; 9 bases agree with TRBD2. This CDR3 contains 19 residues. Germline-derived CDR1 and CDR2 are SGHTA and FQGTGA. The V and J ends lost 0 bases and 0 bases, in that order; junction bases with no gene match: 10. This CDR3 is CASSLTVGSGSASTDTQYF. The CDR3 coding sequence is TGTGCCAGCAGCTTAACGGTCGGTAGCGGGAGCGCTAGCACAGATACGCAGTATTTT.

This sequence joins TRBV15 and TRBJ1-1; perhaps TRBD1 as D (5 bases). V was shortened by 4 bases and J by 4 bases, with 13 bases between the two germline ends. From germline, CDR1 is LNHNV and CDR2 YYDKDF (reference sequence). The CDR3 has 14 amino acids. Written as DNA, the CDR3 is TGTGCCACCAGCATCCCTGGGACGGGCACTGAAGCTTTCTTT. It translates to CATSIPGTGTEAFF.

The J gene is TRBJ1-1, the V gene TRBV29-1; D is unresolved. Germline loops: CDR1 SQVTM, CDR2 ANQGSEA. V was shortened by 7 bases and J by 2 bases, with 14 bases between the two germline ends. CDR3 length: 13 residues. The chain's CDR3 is CSAGEGTNTEAFF. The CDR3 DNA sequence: TGCAGCGCTGGGGAGGGCACAAACACTGAAGCTTTCTTT.

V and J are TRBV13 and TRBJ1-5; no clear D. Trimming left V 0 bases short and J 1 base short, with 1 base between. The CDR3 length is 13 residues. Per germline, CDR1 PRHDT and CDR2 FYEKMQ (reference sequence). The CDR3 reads CASSLGSNQPQHF. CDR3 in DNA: TGTGCCAGCAGCTTAGGGAGCAATCAGCCCCAGCATTTT.

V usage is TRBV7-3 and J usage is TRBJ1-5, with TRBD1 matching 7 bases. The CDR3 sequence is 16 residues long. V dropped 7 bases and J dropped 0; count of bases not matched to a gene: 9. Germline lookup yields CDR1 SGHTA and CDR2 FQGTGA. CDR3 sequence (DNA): TGTGCCAGCAATCGTTCGGGGACAGCTAGCAATCAGCCCCAGCATTTT. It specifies CASNRSGTASNQPQHF.

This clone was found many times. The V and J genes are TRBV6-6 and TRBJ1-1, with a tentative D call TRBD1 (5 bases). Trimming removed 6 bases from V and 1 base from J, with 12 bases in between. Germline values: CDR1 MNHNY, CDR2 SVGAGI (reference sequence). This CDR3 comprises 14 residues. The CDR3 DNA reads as TGTGCCAGCAGCGATCGAGGGACGAACACTGAAGCTTTCTTT. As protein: CASSDRGTNTEAFF.

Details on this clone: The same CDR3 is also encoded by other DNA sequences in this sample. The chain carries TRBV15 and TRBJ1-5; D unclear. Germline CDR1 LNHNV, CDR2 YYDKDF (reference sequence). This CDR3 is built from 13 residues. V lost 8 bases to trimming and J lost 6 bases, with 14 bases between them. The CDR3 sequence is CATSRGAGQPQHF. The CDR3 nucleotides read TGTGCCACCTCCCGGGGAGCGGGTCAGCCCCAGCATTTT.

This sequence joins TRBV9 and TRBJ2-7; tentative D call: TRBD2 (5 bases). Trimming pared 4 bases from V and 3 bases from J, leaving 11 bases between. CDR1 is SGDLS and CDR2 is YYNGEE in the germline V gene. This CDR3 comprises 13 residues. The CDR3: CASSPGSLYEQYF. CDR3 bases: TGTGCCAGCAGCCCGGGAAGTCTCTACGAGCAGTACTTC.

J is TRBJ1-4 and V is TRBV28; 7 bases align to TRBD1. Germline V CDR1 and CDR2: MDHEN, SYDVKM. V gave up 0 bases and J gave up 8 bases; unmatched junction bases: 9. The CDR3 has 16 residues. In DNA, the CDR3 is TGTGCCAGCAGTTTATGGCAGGGGGTTCGCGAAGAAAAACTGTTTTTT. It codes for CASSLWQGVREEKLFF. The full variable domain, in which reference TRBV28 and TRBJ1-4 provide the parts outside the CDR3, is DVKVTQSSRYLVKRTGEKVFLECVQDMDHENMFWYRQDPGLGLRLIYFSYDVKMKEKGDIPEGYSVSREKKERFSLILESASTNQTSMYLCASSLWQGVREEKLFFGSGTQLSVL.

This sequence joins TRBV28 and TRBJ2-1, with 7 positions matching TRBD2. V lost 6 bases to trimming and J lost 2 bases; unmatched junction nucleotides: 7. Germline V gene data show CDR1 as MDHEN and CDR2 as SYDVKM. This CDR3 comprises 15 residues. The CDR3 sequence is CASSPSAGPYNEQFF. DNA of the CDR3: TGTGCCAGCAGCCCCTCAGCGGGACCCTACAATGAGCAGTTCTTC.

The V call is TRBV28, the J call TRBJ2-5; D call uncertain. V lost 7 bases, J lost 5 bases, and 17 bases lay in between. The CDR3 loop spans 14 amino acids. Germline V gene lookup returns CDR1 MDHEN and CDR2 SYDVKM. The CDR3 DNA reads TGTGCCAGCACACCCCCTGCAAGAGATGAGACCCAGTACTTC. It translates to CASTPPARDETQYF.

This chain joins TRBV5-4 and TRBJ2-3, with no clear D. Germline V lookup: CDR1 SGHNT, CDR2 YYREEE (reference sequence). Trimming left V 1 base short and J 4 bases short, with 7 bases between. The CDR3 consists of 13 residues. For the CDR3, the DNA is TGTGCCAGCAGCTTGAGCCTAGCAGATACGCAGTATTTT. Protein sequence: CASSLSLADTQYF.